This paragraph reports one T cell receptor beta chain. Its antigen is still unknown. This entry belongs to a study of graft-versus-host responses after intestinal transplantation. Across the whole study: Every recipient had anti-thymocyte globulin induction and about three years of tacrolimus plus steroids. Study-wide points: Recipient-marrow GvH clones were detected, some having first appeared in ileum or blood. Maximum circulating GvH clone levels tracked with early post-transplant HvG decreases.

This CDR3 spans 15 amino acids. The V gene's germline CDR1 is SGHNT and CDR2 YYREEE (reference sequence). The germline V and J ends were trimmed by 0 bases and 1 base, with 8 bases remaining between them. TCRdb's table, derived via immunoSEQ multiplex PCR, lists solely in-frame clones and lacks some. The table shows about 85,000 clones, with 75% to 95% occurring only once. This TCR came from a human donor who was the organ donor for an intestinal transplant. The rearrangement uses TRBV5-4 and TRBJ1-5; D gene unclear. This material consisted of unstimulated CD8+ T cells sorted from spleen or lymph node cells, taken before transplant. This chain's CDR3 is CASSLGTGSNQPQHF. The CDR3 DNA reads TGTGCCAGCAGCTTGGGGACGGGGAGCAATCAGCCCCAGCATTTT.